These T cell receptor beta chains were read from a single sample in a study of early T cells in non-severe SARS-CoV-2 infection. TCRdb redid the calling of the 5' RACE reads with MiXCR, one entry per CDR3 protein. The table lists more than 45,000 distinct CDR3 sequences, 4.5% to 7% of them singletons. Sequencing input: whole blood. Receptors were obtained from an adult who was a healthcare worker with PCR-confirmed SARS-CoV-2 infection or an uninfected control (not recorded which). The CDR3 runs from the conserved cysteine through the conserved F or W. The D gene is left open where the match is weak. Size is omitted from some rows. Given values are once, few, many or a class for expanded clones.

TRBJ2-3 few TRBV7-2 TRBD1 TGTGCCAGCAGCGAGGACAGGAGAGATACGCAGTATTTT CASSEDRRDTQYF
TRBJ1-1 NA TRBV5-6 NA TGTGCCAGCAGCTCCTACAGAGAAGCTTTCTTT CASSSYREAFF
TRBJ1-5 many TRBV7-2 NA TGTGCCAGCAGCTCGGACGGACGCAATCAGCCCCAGCATTTT CASSSDGRNQPQHF
TRBJ2-2 many TRBV7-2 NA TGTGCCAGCAGCTTATGGGGGAGCGGGGAGCTGTTTTTT CASSLWGSGELFF
TRBJ1-6 few TRBV20-1 NA TGCAGTGCTCTTCGGACGGGGAATAATTCACCCCTCCACTTT CSALRTGNNSPLHF
TRBJ1-6 few TRBV13 TRBD1 TGTGCCAGCAGCTTATCACAGGGGCGCTCACCCCTCCACTTT CASSLSQGRSPLHF
TRBJ2-4 many TRBV7-9 TRBD1 TGTGCCAGCAGCTTGCTCATGACAGGGGGCTCCATGTACATTCAGTACTTC CASSLLMTGGSMYIQYF
TRBJ2-1 many TRBV11-2 NA TGTGCCAGCAGCTTAGGTTGGGGCTACAATGAGCAGTTCTTC CASSLGWGYNEQFF
TRBJ2-1 NA TRBV6-6 NA TGTGCCAGCAGTTACTCTGGGTTGCTCAATGAGCAGTTCTTC CASSYSGLLNEQFF
TRBJ2-5 few TRBV15 NA TGTGCCACCAGCAGAGGGGGTTTCTCAGAGACCCAGTACTTC CATSRGGFSETQYF
TRBJ1-1 NA TRBV7-2 NA TGTGCCAGCAGCCCAGGGACTCTTGAAGCTTTCTTT CASSPGTLEAFF
TRBJ2-1 many TRBV19 NA TGTGCCAGAAGTAAAGGTTCATGGGCCGCCTACAATGAGCAGTTCTTC CARSKGSWAAYNEQFF
TRBJ2-3 few TRBV2 TRBD2 TGTGCCAGCAGTGATCGGACTAGCATTACAGATACGCAGTATTTT CASSDRTSITDTQYF
TRBJ2-7 many TRBV5-1 NA TGCGCCAGCAGCGTGGATACGGGTTACCTGAATCGTCTCTCCTACGAGCAGTACTTC CASSVDTGYLNRLSYEQYF
TRBJ1-6 many TRBV27 NA TGTGCCAGCACCATCTCCTATAATTCACCCCTCCACTTT CASTISYNSPLHF
TRBJ2-1 NA TRBV6-5 NA TGTGCCAGCAGTTACACCCGGGGTTCCTATGAGCAGTTCTTC CASSYTRGSYEQFF
TRBJ1-5 few TRBV11-3 NA TGTGCCAGCAGCTCTTCTGAGGGCGATCAGCCCCAGCATTTT CASSSSEGDQPQHF
TRBJ2-1 NA TRBV5-4 NA TGTGCCAGCAGCCCCGGACCCACCCCAGGGGATGAGCAGTTCTTC CASSPGPTPGDEQFF
TRBJ2-1 few TRBV28 TRBD2 TGTGCCAGCAGTCCGCTAAGGACTAGCGGAATATACAATGAGCAGTTCTTC CASSPLRTSGIYNEQFF
TRBJ2-1 many TRBV7-2 NA TGTGCCAGCAGCTTAGCGTTGCAGAATGAGCAGTTCTTC CASSLALQNEQFF
TRBJ1-1 many TRBV10-1 NA TGCGCCAGCAGTGTTGCCCCTCACGGCCCACAGAACACTGAAGCTTTCTTT CASSVAPHGPQNTEAFF
TRBJ1-1 NA TRBV12-3/TRBV12-4 NA TGTGCCAGCAGTTTTTTGGGTGAAGCTTTCTTT CASSFLGEAFF